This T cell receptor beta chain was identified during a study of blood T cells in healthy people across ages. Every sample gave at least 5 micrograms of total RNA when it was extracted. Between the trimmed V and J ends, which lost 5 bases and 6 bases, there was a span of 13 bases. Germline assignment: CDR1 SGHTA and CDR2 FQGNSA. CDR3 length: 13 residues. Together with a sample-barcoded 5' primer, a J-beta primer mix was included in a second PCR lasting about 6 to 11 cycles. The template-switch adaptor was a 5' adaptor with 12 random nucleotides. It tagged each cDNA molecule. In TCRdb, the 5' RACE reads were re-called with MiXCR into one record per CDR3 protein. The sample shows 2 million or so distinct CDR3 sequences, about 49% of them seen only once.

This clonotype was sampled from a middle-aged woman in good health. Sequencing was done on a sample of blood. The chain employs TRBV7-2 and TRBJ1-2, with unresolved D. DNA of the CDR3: TGTGCCAGCAGCAGGGCAGGAATGAATGGCTACACCTTC. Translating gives CASSRAGMNGYTF.